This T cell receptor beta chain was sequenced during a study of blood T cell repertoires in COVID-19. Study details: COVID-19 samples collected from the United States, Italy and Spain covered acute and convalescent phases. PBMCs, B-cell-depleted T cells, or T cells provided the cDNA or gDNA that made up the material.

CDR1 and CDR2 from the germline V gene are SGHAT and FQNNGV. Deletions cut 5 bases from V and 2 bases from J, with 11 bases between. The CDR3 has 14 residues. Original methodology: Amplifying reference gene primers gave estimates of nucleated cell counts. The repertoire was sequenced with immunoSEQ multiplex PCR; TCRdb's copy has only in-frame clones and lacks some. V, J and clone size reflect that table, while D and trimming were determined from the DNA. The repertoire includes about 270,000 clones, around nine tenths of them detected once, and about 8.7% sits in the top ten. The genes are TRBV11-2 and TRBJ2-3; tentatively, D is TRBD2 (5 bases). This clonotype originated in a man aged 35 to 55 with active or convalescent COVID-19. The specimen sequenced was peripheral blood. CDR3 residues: CASSVPGNTDTQYF. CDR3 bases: TGTGCCAGCAGCGTACCCGGGAACACAGATACGCAGTATTTT.